The clone carrying this TCR beta chain occurred a few times. As yet, its antigen is unknown. Of the isolated RNA, all was reverse transcribed, and so the sequenced material was expressed TCRB transcripts. Profiling relied on immunoSEQ multiplex PCR, and the TCRdb table lists in-frame clones only, not all of them. The sample has approximately 400,000 clones; approximately 15% are singletons. The data derive from a study of beta chain features in type 1 diabetes. Study results and limitations: These data did not resolve whether HLA type affects TCRB rearrangement.

Germline lookup yields CDR1 MGHRA and CDR2 YSYEKL. V lost 6 bases to trimming and J lost 5 bases, with 19 bases between them. This CDR3 is 15 amino acids long. The sample taken for sequencing was naive CD4+ T cells from blood. This TCR derives from a woman younger than 30 in good health. The gene calls are TRBV4-1 and TRBJ2-5; D not resolved. This CDR3 is CASSRVPGVRETQYF. CDR3 sequence (DNA): TGCGCCAGCAGTCGCGTACCCGGAGTTCGGGAGACCCAGTACTTC.